These 30 T cell receptor beta chains were all obtained from the same sample, sequenced in a study of blood T cell repertoires in COVID-19. TCRdb's copy holds only in-frame clones and misses some; the assay was immunoSEQ multiplex PCR. The top ten hold roughly 1.2% of the sample, which has some 210,000 clones, about 91% seen once. Sequenced input: peripheral blood. These receptors were obtained from a man aged 25-40 years with acute or convalescent COVID-19.

The V call is TRBV24-1, the J call TRBJ1-5; 7 nucleotides line up with TRBD1. The germline gives CDR1 KGHDR, CDR2 SFDVKD. This CDR3 has 16 residues. Losses at the gene ends were 2 bases for V and 0 bases for J; bases not matched to a gene: 3. The CDR3 loop reads CATSDSTGDSNQPQHF. In DNA form, the CDR3 reads TGTGCCACCAGTGATTCCACAGGGGATAGCAATCAGCCCCAGCATTTT.

The chain recombines TRBV7-3 with TRBJ2-3; D perhaps matches TRBD2 (6 bases). Trimming took off 3 bases at V and 0 bases at J, with 13 bases between the two ends. CDR1 SGHTA and CDR2 FQGTGA come from the germline V gene. The CDR3 is made up of 16 amino acids. The DNA for the CDR3 is TGTGCCAGCAGCTTGAGCGGGCCTTCTAGCACAGATACGCAGTATTTT. This translates into CASSLSGPSSTDTQYF.

The J gene is TRBJ1-1, the V gene TRBV11-2, with D possibly being TRBD1 (5 bases). Trimming shortened V by 5 bases and J by 0 bases, and 10 bases separated the two germline ends. This CDR3 is built from 14 residues. The germline gives CDR1 SGHAT, CDR2 FQNNGV. Here the CDR3 DNA reads TGTGCCAGCAGCCTGGGGCTTTTGAACACTGAAGCTTTCTTT. Protein: CASSLGLLNTEAFF.

V gene TRBV28 combines with J gene TRBJ2-1; D call uncertain. The CDR3 consists of 13 residues. V dropped 5 bases and J dropped 7 bases, with 12 bases sitting between them. Germline V gene data show CDR1 as MDHEN and CDR2 as SYDVKM. As DNA, the CDR3 is TGTGCCAGCAGTACCAAGCCTAGGAATGAGCAGTTCTTC. It translates to CASSTKPRNEQFF.

V usage is TRBV28 and J usage is TRBJ1-1; D gene uncertain. Germline-derived CDR1 and CDR2 are MDHEN and SYDVKM. The CDR3 consists of 14 residues. V was pared by 5 bases and J by 4 bases, with 14 bases between. CDR3 coding DNA: TGTGCCAGCAGTCTAGGCGGAGTGAGCACTGAAGCTTTCTTT. It codes for CASSLGGVSTEAFF. The variable domain in full, with the rest retrieved from reference TRBV28 and TRBJ1-1, is DVKVTQSSRYLVKRTGEKVFLECVQDMDHENMFWYRQDPGLGLRLIYFSYDVKMKEKGDIPEGYSVSREKKERFSLILESASTNQTSMYLCASSLGGVSTEAFFGQGTRLTVV.

The gene calls are TRBV10-1 and TRBJ2-7; D might be TRBD1 (7 bases). In germline, CDR1 is WNHNN, CDR2 SYGVQD (reference sequence). The CDR3 has 15 residues. V was clipped by 2 bases and J by 3 bases, with 14 bases between them. In nucleotides, the CDR3 is TGCGCCAGCAGTGAGGGGGGGACAGATCGCTACGAGCAGTACTTC. It translates to CASSEGGTDRYEQYF.

This clone was seen once. The rearrangement uses TRBV5-4 and TRBJ1-2; 12 nucleotides match TRBD1. This CDR3 comprises 15 residues. V shed 2 bases and J 12 bases; nucleotides not matched to a gene: 11. Germline assignment: CDR1 SGHNT and CDR2 YYREEE (reference sequence). CDR3 sequence: CASSLGPPGQGAHTF. CDR3 DNA: TGTGCCAGCAGCTTAGGCCCCCCGGGACAGGGGGCACACACCTTC.

This chain connects TRBV13 to TRBJ2-7, with TRBD2 as a possible D gene (6 bases). Per germline, CDR1 PRHDT and CDR2 FYEKMQ (reference sequence). This CDR3 is built from 17 residues. Trimming shortened V by 5 bases and J by 4 bases, and 24 bases separated the two germline ends. The CDR3 DNA is TGTGCCAGCAGCCCCCGGGGGAGTAGCGCCGGGAAGTACGAGCAGTACTTC. This codes for CASSPRGSSAGKYEQYF.

CDR3 in DNA: TGTGCCAGCAGTCGGCCCGGGAAGGGCTATGGCTACACCTTC. Translated: CASSRPGKGYGYTF. The gene calls are TRBV6-5 and TRBJ1-2, with D uncertain. The CDR3 contains 14 residues. From germline, CDR1 is MNHEY and CDR2 SVGAGI. V lost 5 bases, J lost 4 bases, and 14 bases lay in between.

The chain combines TRBV5-8 with TRBJ2-1, with 7 bases that match TRBD2. V was clipped by 3 bases and J by 8 bases; unmatched bases: 11. Germline V CDR1 and CDR2: SGHTS, YDEGEE. This CDR3 is 15 amino acids long. CDR3 in amino acids: CASSWGGAGSDEQFF. The CDR3 DNA sequence: TGTGCCAGCAGCTGGGGGGGAGCGGGAAGTGATGAGCAGTTCTTC.

The chain joins TRBV7-9 to TRBJ2-1, with D perhaps matching TRBD1 (6 bases). V was shortened by 5 bases and J by 9 bases, with 17 bases between the two germline ends. The CDR3 runs to 14 residues. Germline V gene sequence: CDR1 SEHNR, CDR2 FQNEAQ (reference sequence). Written as DNA, the CDR3 is TGTGCCAGCAGCAACCGACAGGCCAGCGGTGAGCAGTTCTTC. It translates to CASSNRQASGEQFF.

The V gene is TRBV7-2, the J gene TRBJ2-4; TRBD2 agrees at 12 bases. The germline V gene has CDR1 SGHTA and CDR2 FQGNSA. After removal of 3 bases from V and 0 bases from J, the junction contained 3 bases not matched to a gene. The CDR3 has 17 residues. CDR3 sequence: CASSFGLAGLAKNIQYF. Here the CDR3 DNA reads TGTGCCAGCAGCTTCGGACTAGCGGGGCTAGCCAAAAACATTCAGTACTTC.

The chain recombines TRBV5-1 with TRBJ2-2, with 7 nucleotides matching TRBD1. The V gene's germline CDR1 is SGHRS and CDR2 YFSETQ. The CDR3 sequence is 15 residues long. V dropped 4 bases and J dropped 3; count of bases not matched to a gene: 6. CDR3 in amino acids: CASSLTGWDTGELFF. CDR3 bases: TGCGCCAGCAGCCTGACAGGGTGGGACACCGGGGAGCTGTTTTTT.

The gene calls are TRBV6-5 and TRBJ1-5, with unresolved D. CDR1 MNHEY and CDR2 SVGAGI come from the germline V gene. This CDR3 region has 13 residues. The V end lost 3 bases, the J end lost 2 bases, and 5 bases lay between the germline ends. The CDR3 nucleotides read TGTGCCAGCAGTTATCTCCGCAATCAGCCCCAGCATTTT. Translating it yields CASSYLRNQPQHF.

The chain carries TRBV7-9 and TRBJ2-7; D gene uncertain. This CDR3 spans 13 amino acids. The V gene's germline CDR1 is SEHNR and CDR2 FQNEAQ (reference sequence). The germline V and J ends were trimmed by 2 bases and 0 bases, with 5 bases remaining between them. The CDR3 here is CASSLTASYEQYF. CDR3 bases: TGTGCCAGCAGCTTAACAGCCTCCTACGAGCAGTACTTC.

This sequence joins TRBV7-9 and TRBJ1-2; D is undetermined. CDR3 size: 14 residues. The V and J ends lost 4 bases and 4 bases respectively, with 13 bases between them. The germline V gene encodes CDR1 SEHNR and CDR2 FQNEAQ (reference sequence). The DNA for the CDR3 is TGTGCCAGCAGCTCAGGTTCGGGGATCTATGGCTACACCTTC. Its protein product is CASSSGSGIYGYTF. Complete variable domain (other parts from reference TRBV7-9 and TRBJ1-2): DTGVSQNPRHKITKRGQNVTFRCDPISEHNRLYWYRQTLGQGPEFLTYFQNEAQLEKSRLLSDRFSAERPKGSFSTLEIQRTEQGDSAMYLCASSSGSGIYGYTFGSGTRLTVV.

The rearrangement joins TRBV2 to TRBJ2-7; 9 bases line up with TRBD2. CDR1 and CDR2 from the germline V gene are SNHLY and FYNNEI. V trimming: 8 bases; J trimming: 0 bases; junction bases outside the gene matches: 2. This CDR3 comprises 13 residues. The CDR3 DNA reads as TGTGCCAGCCGGACTAGCGCCTCCTACGAGCAGTACTTC. This encodes CASRTSASYEQYF.

The rearrangement joins TRBV7-3 to TRBJ2-7; 14 positions agree with TRBD2. V trimming: 4 bases; J trimming: 7 bases; junction bases outside the gene matches: 6. The CDR3 has 15 residues. Germline assignment: CDR1 SGHTA and CDR2 FQGTGA. The CDR3 is CASSSSGLAGVEQYF. Here the CDR3 DNA reads TGTGCCAGCAGCTCTTCGGGACTAGCGGGAGTTGAGCAGTACTTC.

V usage is TRBV12-1 and J usage is TRBJ1-2. TRBV12-1 is recorded as a pseudogene. The length of the CDR3 is 16 residues. CDR3 sequence reads: CATIPEERSRVYGYTF. For the CDR3, the DNA is TGTGCCACCATTCCGGAAGAGCGGAGCCGAGTCTATGGCTACACCTTC.

V and J are TRBV5-1 and TRBJ2-5; 7 nucleotides agree with TRBD1. The length of the CDR3 is 15 residues. V was pared by 4 bases and J by 5 bases, with 11 bases of the junction left unmatched. Germline lookup yields CDR1 SGHRS and CDR2 YFSETQ. Here the CDR3 reads CASSTQTGSVETQYF. The DNA for the CDR3 is TGCGCCAGCAGCACCCAGACAGGGTCTGTGGAGACCCAGTACTTC.

This clone was counted once. This chain links TRBV3-1 (or the pseudogene TRBV3-2) with TRBJ2-7, with D tentatively TRBD1 (6 bases). Trimming left V 6 bases short and J 6 bases short, with 9 bases between. The germline CDR1 and CDR2 sequences are LGHDT and YNNKEL (reference sequence). The CDR3 is 11 amino acids. The DNA for the CDR3 is TGTGCCAGCAGGGGGGCCTCCGAGCAGTACTTC. As protein: CASRGASEQYF.

V gene TRBV25-1 combines with J gene TRBJ2-4; 8 bases agree with TRBD1. The CDR3 contains 18 residues. The V gene's germline CDR1 is MGHDK and CDR2 SYGVNS. Unmatched junction bases numbered 14, after V lost 4 bases and J lost 3 bases. This chain's CDR3 is CASSGPDRDDRGKNIQYF. DNA of the CDR3: TGTGCCAGCAGTGGTCCGGACAGGGATGATCGAGGCAAAAACATTCAGTACTTC.

V usage is TRBV3-1 (or the pseudogene TRBV3-2) and J usage is TRBJ1-1, with TRBD1 as a possible D gene (5 bases). In germline, CDR1 is LGHDT, CDR2 YNNKEL (reference sequence). V shed 5 bases and J shed 11 bases, with 12 bases lying between them. This CDR3 has 11 amino acids. The CDR3 bases are TGTGCCAGCAGCAAAGGGACGGGGGCTTTCTTT. Translated: CASSKGTGAFF.

The chain joins TRBV4-1 to TRBJ1-4, with TRBD1 as a possible D gene (5 bases). In germline, CDR1 is MGHRA, CDR2 YSYEKL. Trimming pared 3 bases from V and 7 bases from J, leaving 9 bases between. The CDR3 runs 13 residues. CDR3 in amino acids: CASSQGGVEKLFF. The CDR3 DNA sequence: TGCGCCAGCAGCCAGGGGGGGGTTGAAAAACTGTTTTTT.

V is TRBV5-4 and J is TRBJ2-1; 11 bases are shared with TRBD2. The CDR3 runs 16 residues. Losses at the gene ends were 1 base for V and 6 bases for J; bases not matched to a gene: 6. Germline-derived CDR1 and CDR2 are SGHNT and YYREEE (reference sequence). CDR3: CASSLRGLAAGNEQFF. The CDR3 DNA sequence: TGTGCCAGCAGCTTGAGGGGACTAGCGGCGGGCAATGAGCAGTTCTTC.

The chain joins TRBV5-1 to TRBJ2-2, with D perhaps TRBD2 (5 bases). Trimming pared 7 bases from V and 0 bases from J, leaving 16 bases between. The CDR3 sequence is 16 residues long. In germline, CDR1 is SGHRS, CDR2 YFSETQ. CDR3 residues: CASFRGSATNTGELFF. CDR3 in DNA: TGCGCCAGCTTCCGGGGTTCAGCAACGAACACCGGGGAGCTGTTTTTT.

The chain links TRBV12-5 to TRBJ2-2, with 8 bases fitting TRBD2. The CDR3 has 17 residues. Trimming cost V 5 bases and J 1 base; bases outside gene matches: 9. CDR1 LGHNT and CDR2 FRNRAP come from the germline V gene. The CDR3, as DNA: TGTGCTAGTGGTCAGCGGGAGTCGGATGGGAACACCGGGGAGCTGTTTTTT. Amino acids: CASGQRESDGNTGELFF.

CDR3 in amino acids: CASSHGQGNQPQHF. CDR3 DNA sequence: TGTGCCAGCAGCCATGGACAGGGTAATCAGCCCCAGCATTTT. This sequence joins TRBV11-2 and TRBJ1-5; 8 nucleotides line up with TRBD1. Germline V gene lookup returns CDR1 SGHAT and CDR2 FQNNGV. The CDR3 has 14 amino acids. V lost 5 bases, J lost 4 bases, and 4 bases stayed unmatched.

This clone was picked up one time. The V gene is TRBV9, the J gene TRBJ2-3; 7 bases line up with TRBD2. Germline CDR1 and CDR2: SGDLS and YYNGEE. The CDR3 contains 16 residues. Trimming removed 3 bases from V and 4 bases from J; junction bases left unmatched: 11. The CDR3 region has the DNA TGTGCCAGCAGCGGGCGACTAGCACTAAGACCAGATACGCAGTATTTT. Translation gives CASSGRLALRPDTQYF.

The chain uses TRBV7-9 and TRBJ1-3, with 7 bases fitting TRBD1. The V gene's germline CDR1 is SEHNR and CDR2 FQNEAQ (reference sequence). Unmatched junction bases numbered 9, after V lost 4 bases and J lost 0 bases. CDR3 size: 17 residues. The CDR3 DNA is TGTGCCAGCAGCTGGAAAAAGGGACAGAGCTCTGGAAACACCATATATTTT. Its translation: CASSWKKGQSSGNTIYF.